The text below deals with one TCR beta chain. Its antigen is not identified. The data were taken from a study of cytomegalovirus exposure and HLA in healthy donors. Study results and limitations: There were three CMV-associated chains whose specificity for CMV antigens was confirmed in vitro.

Germline CDR1 reads SGHRS; CDR2 reads YFSETQ. The ends were cut back, 0 bases at V and 2 bases at J, with 8 bases in the middle. CDR3 length: 14 amino acids. Primers: 60 Vbeta forward and 13 Jbeta reverse. Profiling relied on immunoSEQ multiplex PCR, and the TCRdb table lists in-frame clones only, not all of them. The data show nearly 200,000 clones, 77% seen once. Sequencing used PBMCs. This chain connects TRBV5-1 to TRBJ2-5, with D unresolved. The clonotype was recovered from a woman under 40 in good health and CMV-seropositive. For the CDR3, the DNA is TGCGCCAGCAGCTTGGTCGTCAGGCAAGAGACCCAGTACTTC. It is translated as CASSLVVRQETQYF.